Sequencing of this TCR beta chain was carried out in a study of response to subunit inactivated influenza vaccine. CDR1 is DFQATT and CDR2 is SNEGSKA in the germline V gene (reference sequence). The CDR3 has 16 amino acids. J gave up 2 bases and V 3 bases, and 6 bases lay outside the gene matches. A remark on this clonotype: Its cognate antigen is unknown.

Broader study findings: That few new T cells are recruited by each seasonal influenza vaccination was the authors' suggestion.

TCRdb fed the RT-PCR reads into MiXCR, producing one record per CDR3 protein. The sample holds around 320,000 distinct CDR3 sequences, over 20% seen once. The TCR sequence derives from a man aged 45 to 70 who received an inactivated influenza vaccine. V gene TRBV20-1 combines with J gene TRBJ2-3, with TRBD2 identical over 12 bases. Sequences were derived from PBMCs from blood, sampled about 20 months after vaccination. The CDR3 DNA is TGCAGTGCTAGTCCCGGACTAGCGGGGAACACAGATACGCAGTATTTT. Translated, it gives CSASPGLAGNTDTQYF.